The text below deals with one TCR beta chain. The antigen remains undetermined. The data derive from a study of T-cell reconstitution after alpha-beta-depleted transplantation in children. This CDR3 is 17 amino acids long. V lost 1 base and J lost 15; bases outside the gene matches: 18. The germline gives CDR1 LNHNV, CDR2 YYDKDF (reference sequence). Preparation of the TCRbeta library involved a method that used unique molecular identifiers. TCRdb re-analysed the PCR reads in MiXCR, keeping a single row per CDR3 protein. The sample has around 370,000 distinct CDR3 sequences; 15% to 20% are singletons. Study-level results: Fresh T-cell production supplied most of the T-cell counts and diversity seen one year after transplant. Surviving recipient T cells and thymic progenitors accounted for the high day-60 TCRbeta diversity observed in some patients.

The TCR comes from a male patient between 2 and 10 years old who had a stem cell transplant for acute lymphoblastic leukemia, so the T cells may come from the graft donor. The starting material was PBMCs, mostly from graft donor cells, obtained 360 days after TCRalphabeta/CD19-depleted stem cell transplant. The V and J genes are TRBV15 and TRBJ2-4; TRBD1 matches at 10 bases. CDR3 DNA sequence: TGTGCCACCAGCAGAGGTAGACCGGGACAGGGGCTGACGGGTCCGTACTTC. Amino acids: CATSRGRPGQGLTGPYF.